This T cell receptor (beta chain) originates from a study of blood T cell repertoires in COVID-19. On the study more broadly: The United States, Italy and Spain supplied acute and convalescent COVID-19 samples. PBMCs, B-cell-depleted T cells, or T cells provided the cDNA or gDNA that made up the material.

As handled by the study authors: Scientists estimated how many nucleated cells there were by amplifying reference gene primers. The data were produced by immunoSEQ multiplex PCR, yet TCRdb's version contains in-frame clones alone and is incomplete. D and trimming come from the DNA, and the V and J calls and clone size come from that table. The table records about 360,000 clones, roughly four fifths of them present only once. Trimming removed 2 bases at V and 6 bases at J, with 14 bases between. The CDR3 totals 14 residues. Germline CDR1 reads SEHNR; CDR2 reads FQNEAQ (reference sequence). The rearrangement joins TRBV7-9 to TRBJ2-7; possibly TRBD2 for D (6 bases). The sample taken for sequencing was peripheral blood. The origin of this receptor is a human donor with acute or convalescent COVID-19. The donor label of this sample is uncertain. CDR3 in amino acids: CASSLIGGSLEQYF. The CDR3 DNA reads TGTGCCAGCAGCTTAATCGGGGGAAGCCTCGAGCAGTACTTC.